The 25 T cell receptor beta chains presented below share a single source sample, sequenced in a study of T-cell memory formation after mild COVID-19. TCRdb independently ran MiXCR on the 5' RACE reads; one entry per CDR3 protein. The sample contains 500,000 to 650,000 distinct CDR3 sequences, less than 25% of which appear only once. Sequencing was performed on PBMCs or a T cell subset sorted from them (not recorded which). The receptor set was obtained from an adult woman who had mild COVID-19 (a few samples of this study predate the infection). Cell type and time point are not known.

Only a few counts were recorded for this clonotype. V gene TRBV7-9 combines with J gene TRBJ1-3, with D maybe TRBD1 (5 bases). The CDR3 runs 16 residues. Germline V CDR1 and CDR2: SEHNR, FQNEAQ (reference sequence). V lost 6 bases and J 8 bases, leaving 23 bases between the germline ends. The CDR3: CASSPPGGDGGDTIYF. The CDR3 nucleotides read TGTGCCAGCAGTCCACCCGGAGGGGACGGCGGAGACACCATATATTTT.

For the CDR3, the DNA is TGCGCCAGCAGAATACCGGGACAGGGTCACAATGAGCAGTTCTTC. This gives the protein CASRIPGQGHNEQFF. The chain couples TRBV5-1 to TRBJ2-1, with 9 bases that match TRBD1. Germline CDR1 reads SGHRS; CDR2 reads YFSETQ. V was clipped by 5 bases and J by 5 bases; unmatched bases: 8. This CDR3 comprises 15 residues.

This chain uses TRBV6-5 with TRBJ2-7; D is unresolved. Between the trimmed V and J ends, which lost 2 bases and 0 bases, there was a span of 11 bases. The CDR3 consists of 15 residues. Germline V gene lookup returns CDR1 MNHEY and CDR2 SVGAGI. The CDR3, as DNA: TGTGCCAGCAGTTACATCGGCACCCACTCCTACGAGCAGTACTTC. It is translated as CASSYIGTHSYEQYF.

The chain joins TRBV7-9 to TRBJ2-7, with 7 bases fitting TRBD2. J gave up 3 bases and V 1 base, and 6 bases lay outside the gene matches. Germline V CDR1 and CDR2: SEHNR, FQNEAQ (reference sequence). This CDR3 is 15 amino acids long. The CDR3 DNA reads TGTGCCAGCAGCTTAGTTAGCGGGTGGGACTACGAGCAGTACTTC. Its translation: CASSLVSGWDYEQYF. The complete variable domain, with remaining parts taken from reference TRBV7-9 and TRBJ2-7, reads DTGVSQNPRHKITKRGQNVTFRCDPISEHNRLYWYRQTLGQGPEFLTYFQNEAQLEKSRLLSDRFSAERPKGSFSTLEIQRTEQGDSAMYLCASSLVSGWDYEQYFGPGTRLTVT.

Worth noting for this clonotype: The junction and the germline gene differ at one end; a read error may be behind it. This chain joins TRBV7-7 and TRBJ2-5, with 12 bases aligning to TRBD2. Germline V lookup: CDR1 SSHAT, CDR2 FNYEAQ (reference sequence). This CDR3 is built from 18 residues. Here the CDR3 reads CASSPRALAGGPPQTQYF. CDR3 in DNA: TGTGCTAGCAGCCCCCGCGCCCTAGCGGGAGGGCCACCCCAGACCCAGTACTTC. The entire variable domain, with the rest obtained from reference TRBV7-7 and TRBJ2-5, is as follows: GAGVSQSPRYKVTKRGQDVTLRCDPISSHATLYWYQQALGQGPEFLTYFNYEAQPDKSGLPSDRFSAERPEGSISTLTIQRTEQRDSAMYRCASSPRALAGGPPQTQYFGPGTRLLVL.

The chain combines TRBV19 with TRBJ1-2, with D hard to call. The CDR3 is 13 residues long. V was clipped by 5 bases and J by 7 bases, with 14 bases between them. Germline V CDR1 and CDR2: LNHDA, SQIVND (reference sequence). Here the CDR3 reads CASSHGEVGGYTF. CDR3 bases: TGTGCCAGTAGTCATGGGGAAGTCGGTGGCTACACCTTC.

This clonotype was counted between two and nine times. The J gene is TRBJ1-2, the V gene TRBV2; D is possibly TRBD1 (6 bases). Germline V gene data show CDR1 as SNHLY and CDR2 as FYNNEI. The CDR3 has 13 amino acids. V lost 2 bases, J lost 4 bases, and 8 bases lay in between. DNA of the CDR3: TGTGCCAGCAGTGAAAGGGGGACCTATGGCTACACCTTC. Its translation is CASSERGTYGYTF.

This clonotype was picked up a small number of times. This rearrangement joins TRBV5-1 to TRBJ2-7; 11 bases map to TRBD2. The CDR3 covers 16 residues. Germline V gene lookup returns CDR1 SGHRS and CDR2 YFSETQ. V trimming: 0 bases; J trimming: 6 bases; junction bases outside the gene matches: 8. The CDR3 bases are TGCGCCAGCAGCTTGGAAGGGGGCCTAGCGGGAGGCGAGCAGTACTTC. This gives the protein CASSLEGGLAGGEQYF.

The CDR3 region is CASSLRGLAATDTQYF. The CDR3 DNA sequence: TGTGCCAGCAGCCTCCGTGGACTAGCGGCCACAGATACGCAGTATTTT. The chain employs TRBV13 and TRBJ2-3; 10 bases are shared with TRBD2. This CDR3 region has 16 residues. Germline V lookup: CDR1 PRHDT, CDR2 FYEKMQ (reference sequence). With V trimmed by 5 bases and J by 2 bases, 7 bases remained unmatched. Together with reference TRBV13 and TRBJ2-3, the CDR3 gives the full variable domain: AAGVIQSPRHLIKEKRETATLKCYPIPRHDTVYWYQQGPGQDPQFLISFYEKMQSDKGSIPDRFSAQQFSDYHSELNMSSLELGDSALYFCASSLRGLAATDTQYFGPGTRLTVL.

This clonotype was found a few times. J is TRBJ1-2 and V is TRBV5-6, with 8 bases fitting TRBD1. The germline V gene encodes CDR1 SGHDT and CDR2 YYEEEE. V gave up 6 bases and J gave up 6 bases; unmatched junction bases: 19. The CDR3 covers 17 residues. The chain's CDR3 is CASILGVPRGRWNGYTF. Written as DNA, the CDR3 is TGTGCCAGCATACTCGGGGTACCCAGGGGGCGATGGAATGGCTACACCTTC.

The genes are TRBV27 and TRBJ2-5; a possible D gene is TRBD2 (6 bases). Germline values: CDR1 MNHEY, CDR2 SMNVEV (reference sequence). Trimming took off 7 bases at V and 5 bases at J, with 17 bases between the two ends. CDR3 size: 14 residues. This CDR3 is CASTPNSGGETQYF. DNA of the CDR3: TGTGCCAGCACCCCGAATAGCGGAGGGGAGACCCAGTACTTC.

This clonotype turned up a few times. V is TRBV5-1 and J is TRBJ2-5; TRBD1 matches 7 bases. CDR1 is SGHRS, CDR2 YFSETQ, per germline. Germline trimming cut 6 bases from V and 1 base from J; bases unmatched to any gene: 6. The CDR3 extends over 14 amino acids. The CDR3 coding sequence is TGCGCCAGCACTTTGGGGACAGCCCAAGAGACCCAGTACTTC. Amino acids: CASTLGTAQETQYF.

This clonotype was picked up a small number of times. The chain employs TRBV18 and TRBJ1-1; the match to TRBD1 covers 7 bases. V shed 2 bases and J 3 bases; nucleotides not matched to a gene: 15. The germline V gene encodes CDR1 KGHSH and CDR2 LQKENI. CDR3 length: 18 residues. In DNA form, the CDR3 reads TGTGCCAGCTCACCAGGGGACAGATTCATCGACGGGCACACTGAAGCTTTCTTT. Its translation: CASSPGDRFIDGHTEAFF.

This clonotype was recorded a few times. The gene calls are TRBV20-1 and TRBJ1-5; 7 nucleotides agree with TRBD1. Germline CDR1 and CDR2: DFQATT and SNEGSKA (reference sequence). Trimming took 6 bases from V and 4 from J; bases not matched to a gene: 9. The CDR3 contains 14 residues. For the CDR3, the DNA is TGCAGTGCAAACACAGGGGTCGGGAATCAGCCCCAGCATTTT. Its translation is CSANTGVGNQPQHF.

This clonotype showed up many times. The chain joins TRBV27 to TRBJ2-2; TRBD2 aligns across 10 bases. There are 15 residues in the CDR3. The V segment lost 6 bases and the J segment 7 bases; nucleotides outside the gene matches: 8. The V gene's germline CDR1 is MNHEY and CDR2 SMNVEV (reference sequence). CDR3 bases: TGTGCCAGCAGCCCCCAAGCGGGGGGGAACGGGGAGCTGTTTTTT. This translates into CASSPQAGGNGELFF.

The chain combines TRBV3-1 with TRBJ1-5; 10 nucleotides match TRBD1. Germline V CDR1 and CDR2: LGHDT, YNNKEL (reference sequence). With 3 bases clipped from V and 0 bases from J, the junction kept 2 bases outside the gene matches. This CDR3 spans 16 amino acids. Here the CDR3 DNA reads TGTGCCAGCAGCCACGGACAGGGGGATAGCAATCAGCCCCAGCATTTT. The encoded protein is CASSHGQGDSNQPQHF.

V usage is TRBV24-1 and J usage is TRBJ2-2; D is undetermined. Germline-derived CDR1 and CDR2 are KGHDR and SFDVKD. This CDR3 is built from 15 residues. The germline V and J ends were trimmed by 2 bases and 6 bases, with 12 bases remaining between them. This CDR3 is CATSDSPLEAGELFF. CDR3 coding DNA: TGTGCCACCAGTGATTCCCCATTAGAGGCCGGGGAGCTGTTTTTT.

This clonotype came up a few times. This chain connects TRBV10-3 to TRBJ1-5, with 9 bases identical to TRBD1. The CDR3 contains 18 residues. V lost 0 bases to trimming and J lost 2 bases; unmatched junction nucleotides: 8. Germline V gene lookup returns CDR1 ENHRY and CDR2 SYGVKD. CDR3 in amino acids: CAISESGTGRLGNQPQHF. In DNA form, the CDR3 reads TGTGCCATCAGTGAGTCGGGGACAGGGAGGTTGGGCAATCAGCCCCAGCATTTT.

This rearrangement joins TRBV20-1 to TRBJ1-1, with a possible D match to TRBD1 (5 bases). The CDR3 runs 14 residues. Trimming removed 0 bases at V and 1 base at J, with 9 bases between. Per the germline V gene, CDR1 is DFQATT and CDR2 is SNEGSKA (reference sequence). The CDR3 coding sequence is TGCAGTGCTAGAGACGGACACCCGAACACTGAAGCTTTCTTT. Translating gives CSARDGHPNTEAFF.

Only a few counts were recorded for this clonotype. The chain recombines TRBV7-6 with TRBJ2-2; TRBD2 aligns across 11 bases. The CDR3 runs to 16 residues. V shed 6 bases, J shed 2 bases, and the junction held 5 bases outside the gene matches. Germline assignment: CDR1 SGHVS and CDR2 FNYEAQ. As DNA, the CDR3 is TGTGCCAGCAGGGAGCTAGCGGGGGGTAACACCGGGGAGCTGTTTTTT. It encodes CASRELAGGNTGELFF.

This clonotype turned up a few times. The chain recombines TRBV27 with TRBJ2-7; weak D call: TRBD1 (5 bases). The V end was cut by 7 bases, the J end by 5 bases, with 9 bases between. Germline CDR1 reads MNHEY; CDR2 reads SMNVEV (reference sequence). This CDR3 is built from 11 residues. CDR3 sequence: CASTAGNEQYF. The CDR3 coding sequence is TGTGCCAGCACGGCAGGGAACGAGCAGTACTTC.

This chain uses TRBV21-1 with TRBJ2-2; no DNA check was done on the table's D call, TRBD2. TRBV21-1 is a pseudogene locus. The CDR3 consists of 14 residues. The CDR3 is CASSLQGHTGELFF. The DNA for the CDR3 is TGTGCCAGCAGCTTACAAGGGCACACCGGGGAGCTGTTTTTT.

The CDR3 coding sequence is TGTGCCAGCAGCTTCGGGACAGGGGCGTCTAACTATGGCTACACCTTC. It encodes CASSFGTGASNYGYTF. This sequence joins TRBV5-4 and TRBJ1-2; 10 bases match TRBD1. The V segment lost 2 bases and the J segment 0 bases; nucleotides outside the gene matches: 4. The CDR3 spans 16 residues. From germline, CDR1 is SGHNT and CDR2 YYREEE (reference sequence). The full variable domain, in which reference TRBV5-4 and TRBJ1-2 provide the parts outside the CDR3, is ETGVTQSPTHLIKTRGQQVTLRCSSQSGHNTVSWYQQALGQGPQFIFQYYREEENGRGNFPPRFSGLQFPNYSSELNVNALELDDSALYLCASSFGTGASNYGYTFGSGTRLTVV.

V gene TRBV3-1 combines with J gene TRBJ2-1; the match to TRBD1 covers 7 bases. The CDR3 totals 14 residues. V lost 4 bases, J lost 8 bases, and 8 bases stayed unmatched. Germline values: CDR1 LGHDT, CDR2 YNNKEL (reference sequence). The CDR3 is CASSRIQGSHEQFF. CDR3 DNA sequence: TGTGCCAGCAGCCGAATACAGGGGTCCCATGAGCAGTTCTTC.

CDR3 coding DNA: TGTGCCAGCAGCGCTGCTAGCGGGTCTAGCACAGATACGCAGTATTTT. Protein product: CASSAASGSSTDTQYF. The rearrangement joins TRBV7-9 to TRBJ2-3; TRBD2 matches 8 bases. The CDR3 runs to 16 residues. From germline, CDR1 is SEHNR and CDR2 FQNEAQ (reference sequence). V trimming: 5 bases; J trimming: 0 bases; junction bases outside the gene matches: 7.